The next 25 T cell receptor beta chains were all read from a single sample in a study of CD8 T cells in Susac syndrome (dated by TCRdb to between 2019 and 2020). The library was obtained by the immunoSEQ multiplex PCR assay. RNA was extracted using the RNeasy kit, and about 0.45 to 1 ug of the RNA was reverse transcribed with random hexamers. The public sequencing data were trimmed at Q25 with fastp and processed into clonotypes with MiXCR by TCRdb, which kept only in-frame beta chains. All rows with the same CDR3 protein become a single entry with the most common DNA and genes. Across this sample there are some 220,000 distinct CDR3 sequences, with 95% seen only once. Of the sample, roughly 0.1% is held by the ten largest clones. The sample taken for sequencing was CD4+ T cells from PBMCs. Receptors originate from a human donor with multiple sclerosis.

The V call is TRBV23-1, the J call TRBJ1-5; no reliable D call. TRBV23-1 is reported as an ORF; its role is uncertain. The ends were cut back, 7 bases at V and 1 base at J, with 8 bases in the middle. This CDR3 contains 13 residues. The CDR3 region has the DNA TGCGCCAGCACCTCATGCAGCAATCAGCCCCAGCATTTT. The encoded protein is CASTSCSNQPQHF.

This sequence joins TRBV27 and TRBJ2-3; TRBD2 is a possible D gene (6 bases). With 2 bases removed from V and 7 bases from J, the gap between germline ends came to 13 bases. CDR1 MNHEY and CDR2 SMNVEV come from the germline V gene (reference sequence). The CDR3 covers 14 residues. The CDR3 nucleotides are TGTGCCAGCAGTTTAGCGGGACGGACGAATACGCAGTATTTT. It encodes CASSLAGRTNTQYF.

The CDR3 DNA reads TGCGCCAGCAGCAAAATGCCGGGACAAGTCGACGAGCAGTACTTC. It codes for CASSKMPGQVDEQYF. This chain uses TRBV5-1 with TRBJ2-7; maybe TRBD1 (6 bases). The CDR3 is 15 residues long. Germline V gene lookup returns CDR1 SGHRS and CDR2 YFSETQ. V was pared by 4 bases and J by 5 bases, with 19 bases between.

This clonotype was seen more than once but under ten times. The V call is TRBV6-1, the J call TRBJ2-7, with unresolved D. Trimming removed 7 bases at V and 1 base at J, with 11 bases between. This CDR3 is built from 13 residues. Per germline, CDR1 MNHNS and CDR2 SASEGT. CDR3 loop: CASTKDGSYEQYF. In nucleotides, the CDR3 is TGTGCCAGCACCAAGGACGGATCCTACGAGCAGTACTTC.

This chain links TRBV9 with TRBJ2-3; no clear D. This CDR3 is 15 amino acids long. Germline V lookup: CDR1 SGDLS, CDR2 YYNGEE. V lost 0 bases to trimming and J lost 4 bases, with 12 bases between them. The CDR3 is CASSVAAQTADTQYF. The DNA for the CDR3 is TGTGCCAGCAGCGTAGCAGCGCAAACGGCAGATACGCAGTATTTT.

The chain has TRBV29-1 and TRBJ2-5; 9 nucleotides match TRBD1. The CDR3 is 18 amino acids. V lost 7 bases to trimming and J lost 4 bases; unmatched junction nucleotides: 22. Germline V gene data show CDR1 as SQVTM and CDR2 as ANQGSEA. DNA for the CDR3: TGCAGCGCACGAATAAAAGACAGGGGGAAGCCCTGGCGAGAGACCCAGTACTTC. This sequence encodes CSARIKDRGKPWRETQYF.

The chain links TRBV20-1 to TRBJ2-7; D ambiguous. The CDR3 covers 13 residues. Trimming left V 6 bases short and J 5 bases short, with 17 bases between. CDR1 and CDR2 from the germline V gene are DFQATT and SNEGSKA (reference sequence). This CDR3 reads CSAPAASADEQYF. The CDR3 nucleotides are TGCAGTGCACCCGCCGCGAGCGCGGACGAGCAGTACTTC.

The gene calls are TRBV12-3 or TRBV12-4 and TRBJ2-2, with 7 bases aligning to TRBD1. The CDR3 spans 14 residues. Trimming cost V 3 bases and J 4 bases; bases outside gene matches: 2. In nucleotides, the CDR3 is TGTGCCAGCAGTTTTGACAGGGCCACCGGGGAGCTGTTTTTT. It is translated as CASSFDRATGELFF.

The chain carries TRBV3-1 and TRBJ1-3, with 12 bases lining up with TRBD1. The CDR3 runs 15 residues. CDR1 and CDR2 (germline): LGHDT, YNNKEL (reference sequence). With 6 bases clipped from V and 7 bases from J, the junction kept 7 bases outside the gene matches. The CDR3 here is CASSSGTGGVNTIYF. In DNA, the CDR3 is TGTGCCAGCAGTTCCGGGACAGGGGGCGTCAACACCATATATTTT.

This clonotype was observed a single time. The rearrangement uses TRBV27 and TRBJ2-3; 11 nucleotides align to TRBD2. Germline V gene data show CDR1 as MNHEY and CDR2 as SMNVEV (reference sequence). The CDR3 spans 16 residues. The ends lost 3 bases at V and 2 bases at J; junction bases unmatched: 4. CDR3 sequence (DNA): TGTGCCAGCAGTTTGTCACTAGCGGGAGTCACAGATACGCAGTATTTT. Translating it yields CASSLSLAGVTDTQYF.

The J gene is TRBJ1-1, the V gene TRBV7-6; no clear D. Germline CDR1 and CDR2: SGHVS and FNYEAQ. CDR3 length: 13 residues. V shed 2 bases and J shed 2 bases, with 6 bases lying between them. CDR3 region: CASSLTYNTEAFF. The CDR3 region has the DNA TGTGCCAGCAGCTTAACCTACAACACTGAAGCTTTCTTT. The complete variable domain, with remaining parts taken from reference TRBV7-6 and TRBJ1-1, reads GAGVSQSPRYKVTKRGQDVALRCDPISGHVSLYWYRQALGQGPEFLTYFNYEAQQDKSGLPNDRFSAERPEGSISTLTIQRTEQRDSAMYRCASSLTYNTEAFFGQGTRLTVV.

This sequence joins TRBV23-1 and TRBJ2-7, with 12 bases that match TRBD1. TRBV23-1 is designated an ORF whose function remains uncertain. With 2 bases clipped from V and 4 bases from J, the junction kept 6 bases outside the gene matches. CDR3 length: 16 residues. CDR3 in amino acids: CASSQLGQGARYEQYF. CDR3 DNA: TGCGCCAGCAGTCAACTGGGACAGGGGGCGCGGTACGAGCAGTACTTC.

This chain uses TRBV15 with TRBJ2-3; the match to TRBD2 covers 7 bases. The CDR3 is made up of 14 amino acids. CDR1 LNHNV and CDR2 YYDKDF come from the germline V gene (reference sequence). V trimming: 6 bases; J trimming: 1 base; junction bases outside the gene matches: 4. CDR3 in DNA: TGTGCCACCAGAGGGAGGGGAGGCACAGATACGCAGTATTTT. Residues: CATRGRGGTDTQYF.

Only one count was recorded for this clonotype. This rearrangement joins TRBV27 to TRBJ1-1; D might be TRBD1 (5 bases). The CDR3 is 13 amino acids. CDR1 MNHEY and CDR2 SMNVEV come from the germline V gene (reference sequence). With 5 bases removed from V and 6 bases from J, the gap between germline ends came to 13 bases. CDR3 in amino acids: CASSRQGSSEAFF. The CDR3 region has the DNA TGTGCCAGCAGTCGCCAGGGTTCTTCTGAAGCTTTCTTT.

The chain is built from TRBV20-1 and TRBJ2-1; D perhaps matches TRBD2 (5 bases). The CDR3 loop spans 12 amino acids. Germline assignment: CDR1 DFQATT and CDR2 SNEGSKA (reference sequence). The germline V and J ends were trimmed by 4 bases and 7 bases, with 11 bases remaining between them. CDR3 in DNA: TGCAGTGCTAACGGGGTTCTGAATGAGCAGTTCTTC. Protein: CSANGVLNEQFF.

V gene TRBV19 combines with J gene TRBJ2-2; weak D call: TRBD2 (6 bases). Germline CDR1 and CDR2: LNHDA and SQIVND (reference sequence). Trimming removed 3 bases from V and 4 bases from J, with 15 bases in between. CDR3 length: 16 residues. The CDR3 nucleotides are TGTGCCAGTAGTATCCCCGCCGGGAGCGTCACCGGGGAGCTGTTTTTT. Translation: CASSIPAGSVTGELFF.

This clonotype has just one count. This rearrangement joins TRBV7-3 to TRBJ1-1; 7 positions match TRBD1. Unmatched junction bases numbered 9, after V lost 4 bases and J lost 4 bases. Germline V gene data show CDR1 as SGHTA and CDR2 as FQGTGA. The CDR3 has 15 residues. CDR3: CASSSLDRMGTEAFF. In DNA, the CDR3 is TGTGCCAGCAGCTCCCTGGACAGGATGGGCACTGAAGCTTTCTTT.

The chain uses TRBV20-1 and TRBJ2-1; no definite D call. Trimming stripped 6 bases from V and 0 bases from J, with 18 bases between. This CDR3 has 16 amino acids. Germline-derived CDR1 and CDR2 are DFQATT and SNEGSKA (reference sequence). The DNA of the CDR3 is TGCAGTGCCCAAACCGCTAAATTCAGCTCCTACAATGAGCAGTTCTTC. Translated, it gives CSAQTAKFSSYNEQFF.

This clonotype was recorded once. The rearrangement joins TRBV29-1 to TRBJ2-3; 11 bases map to TRBD2. Germline values: CDR1 SQVTM, CDR2 ANQGSEA. The CDR3 loop spans 17 amino acids. V lost 1 base and J lost 3; bases outside the gene matches: 9. The CDR3 spells CSVEAPGLAGGTDTQYF. The DNA for the CDR3 is TGCAGCGTTGAAGCGCCTGGCCTAGCGGGAGGAACAGATACGCAGTATTTT.

The chain is built from TRBV27 and TRBJ1-2, with 7 positions matching TRBD1. CDR1 MNHEY and CDR2 SMNVEV come from the germline V gene (reference sequence). V shed 6 bases and J 2 bases; nucleotides not matched to a gene: 9. The CDR3 length is 15 residues. The CDR3 region has the DNA TGTGCCAGCAGCCACTATTCGACAGGGAACTATGGCTACACCTTC. Its protein is CASSHYSTGNYGYTF.

The V gene is TRBV20-1, the J gene TRBJ2-3; TRBD2 matches at 11 bases. The V gene's germline CDR1 is DFQATT and CDR2 SNEGSKA (reference sequence). CDR3 size: 17 residues. J gave up 2 bases and V 1 base, and 8 bases lay outside the gene matches. The CDR3 bases are TGCAGTGCTAGAGCCCTCACGGGACTAGCGGTCACAGATACGCAGTATTTT. This translates into CSARALTGLAVTDTQYF.

This chain links TRBV20-1 with TRBJ2-7; 9 bases are shared with TRBD1. Germline assignment: CDR1 DFQATT and CDR2 SNEGSKA (reference sequence). With 5 bases clipped from V and 6 bases from J, the junction kept 5 bases outside the gene matches. This CDR3 has 12 amino acids. The CDR3 DNA sequence: TGCAGTGCTGGGGACAGGGCGGGCGAGCAGTACTTC. Protein: CSAGDRAGEQYF.

This clonotype was observed a single time. V usage is TRBV6-5 and J usage is TRBJ2-7; 9 positions agree with TRBD1. Trimming took 6 bases from V and 4 from J; bases not matched to a gene: 10. Per the germline V gene, CDR1 is MNHEY and CDR2 is SVGAGI. This CDR3 has 15 residues. The CDR3 protein is CASRRSDRGLYEQYF. Here the CDR3 DNA reads TGTGCCAGCAGACGCTCGGACAGGGGACTGTACGAGCAGTACTTC.

The chain is built from TRBV4-1 and TRBJ2-6; 13 bases match TRBD2. This CDR3 has 18 amino acids. Trimming at V came to 5 bases and at J to 2 bases, leaving 6 bases not matched to a gene. Germline V gene data show CDR1 as MGHRA and CDR2 as YSYEKL. In DNA, the CDR3 is TGCGCCAGCAGCTACCCCGGGACTAGCGGGACTGGGGCCAACGTCCTGACTTTC. Protein product: CASSYPGTSGTGANVLTF.

This rearrangement joins TRBV20-1 to TRBJ1-1; no clear D. Trimming removed 0 bases at V and 5 bases at J, with 7 bases between. The germline V gene encodes CDR1 DFQATT and CDR2 SNEGSKA (reference sequence). The CDR3 loop spans 12 amino acids. The CDR3 spells CSARDVGTEAFF. CDR3 DNA: TGCAGTGCTAGAGATGTGGGGACTGAAGCTTTCTTT.